This TCR beta chain was captured by sequencing in a study of cytomegalovirus exposure and HLA in healthy donors. Study results and limitations: Fewer N-insertions than the roughly 650-donor mean were reportedly shown by an Asian-associated ancestry cluster in a later analysis. Most CMV-associated TCR beta chains appeared HLA-restricted in a later analysis.

Details on this clone: Its antigen is unknown.

It was with 60 Vbeta and 13 Jbeta primers that the PCR ran. Only in-frame clones appear in the TCRdb table, and some are missing; sequencing was by immunoSEQ multiplex PCR. The repertoire holds some 150,000 clones, with roughly 9% as singletons. V was clipped by 5 bases and J by 6 bases; unmatched bases: 13. Germline-derived CDR1 and CDR2 are MNHEY and SMNVEV (reference sequence). The CDR3 sequence is 15 residues long. The receptor was derived from a woman in her forties in good health and CMV-seropositive. The material sequenced was PBMCs. The chain combines TRBV27 with TRBJ2-7; 7 bases line up with TRBD1. The CDR3 loop reads CASSTTGTTPGEQYF. The DNA of the CDR3 is TGTGCCAGCAGTACGACAGGGACAACTCCGGGCGAGCAGTACTTC.